This T cell receptor beta chain was documented in a study of cytomegalovirus exposure and HLA in healthy donors. General study findings and limits: Analysis performed later found 16,000 or so TCR beta sequences associated with HLA alleles at 0.05 false discovery rate. The authors assumed roughly uniform sequencing depth across donors for presence/absence analyses.

About this clone: Its antigen is undetermined.

These donors, healthy bone marrow donors, were studied. This CDR3 contains 8 residues. With 10 bases removed from V and 11 bases from J, the gap between germline ends came to 8 bases. The PCR made use of 60 Vbeta and 13 Jbeta primers. TCRdb's copy holds only in-frame clones and misses some; the assay was immunoSEQ multiplex PCR. In the table there are 80,000 to 100,000 clones, 65% to 80% of which are singletons. Sequencing was carried out using PBMCs. The receptor's source is a young woman in good health and CMV-seropositive. The chain uses TRBV23-1 and TRBJ1-1; D gene uncertain. TRBV23-1 is labeled an ORF, and its function is uncertain. Here the CDR3 DNA reads TGCGCCACCCGAGCGGCTTTCTTT. Amino acid sequence: CATRAAFF.